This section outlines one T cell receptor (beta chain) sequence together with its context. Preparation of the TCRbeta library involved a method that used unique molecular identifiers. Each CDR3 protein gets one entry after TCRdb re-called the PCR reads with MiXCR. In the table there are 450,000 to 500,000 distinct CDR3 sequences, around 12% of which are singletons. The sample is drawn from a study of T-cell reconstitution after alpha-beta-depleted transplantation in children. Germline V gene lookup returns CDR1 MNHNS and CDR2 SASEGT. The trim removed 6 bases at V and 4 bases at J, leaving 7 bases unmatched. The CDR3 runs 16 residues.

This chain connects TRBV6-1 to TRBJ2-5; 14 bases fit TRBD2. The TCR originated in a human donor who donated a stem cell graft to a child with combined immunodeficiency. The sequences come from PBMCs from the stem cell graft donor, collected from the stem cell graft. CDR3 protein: CASRRPGLAGVETQYF. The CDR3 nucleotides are TGTGCCAGCAGGCGTCCGGGACTAGCGGGAGTAGAGACCCAGTACTTC.